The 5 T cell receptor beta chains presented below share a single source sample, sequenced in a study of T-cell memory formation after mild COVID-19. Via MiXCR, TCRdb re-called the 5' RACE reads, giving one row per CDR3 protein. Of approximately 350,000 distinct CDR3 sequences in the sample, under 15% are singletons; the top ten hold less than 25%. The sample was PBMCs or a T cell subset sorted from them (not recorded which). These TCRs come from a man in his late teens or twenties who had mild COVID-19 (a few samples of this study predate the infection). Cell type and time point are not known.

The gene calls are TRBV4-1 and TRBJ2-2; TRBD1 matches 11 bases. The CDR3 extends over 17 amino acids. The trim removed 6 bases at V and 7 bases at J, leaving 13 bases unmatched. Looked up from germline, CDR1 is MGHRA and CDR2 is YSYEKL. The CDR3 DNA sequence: TGCGCCAGCAGGCTGATAGGACGGGGACAGGGGGACGGGGAGCTGTTTTTT. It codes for CASRLIGRGQGDGELFF.

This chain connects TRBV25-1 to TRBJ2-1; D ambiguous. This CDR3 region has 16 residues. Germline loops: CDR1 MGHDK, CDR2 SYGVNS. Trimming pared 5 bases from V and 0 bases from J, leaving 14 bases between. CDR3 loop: CASSQDLLSSYNEQFF. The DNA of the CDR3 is TGTGCCAGCAGTCAGGACCTTCTGAGCTCCTACAATGAGCAGTTCTTC.

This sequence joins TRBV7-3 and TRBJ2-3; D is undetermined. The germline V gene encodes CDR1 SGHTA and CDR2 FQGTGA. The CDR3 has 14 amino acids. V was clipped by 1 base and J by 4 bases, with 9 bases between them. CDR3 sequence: CASSLNPVADTQYF. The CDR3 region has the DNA TGTGCCAGCAGCTTAAACCCCGTTGCAGATACGCAGTATTTT.

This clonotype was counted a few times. The CDR3 reads CASSPRAGQPPNTGELFF. CDR3 DNA: TGTGCCAGCAGCCCTAGGGCCGGACAACCCCCTAACACCGGGGAGCTGTTTTTT. The chain carries TRBV11-2 and TRBJ2-2; possible D gene TRBD1, 5 bases. The CDR3 consists of 18 residues. Trimming cost V 5 bases and J 2 bases, with 21 bases left between them. Germline CDR1 reads SGHAT; CDR2 reads FQNNGV.

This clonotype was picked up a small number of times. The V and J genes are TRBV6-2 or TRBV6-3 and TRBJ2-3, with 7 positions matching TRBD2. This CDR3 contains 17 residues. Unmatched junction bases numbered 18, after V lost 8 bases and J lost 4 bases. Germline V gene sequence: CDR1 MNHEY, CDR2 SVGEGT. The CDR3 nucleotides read TGTGCCAGCCGTCCGTTAACTAGCGCGGAGGGCGCAGATACGCAGTATTTT. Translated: CASRPLTSAEGADTQYF.